The T cell receptor beta chain described here comes from a study of CXCR3-negative and CXCR3-positive naive CD8 T cells. With regard to this clonotype: No antigen is known for it.

Study-level findings and limits: Each naive subset displayed comparably high diversity, whereas memory CD8+ cells displayed much lower diversity. In CXCR3-positive naive cells, the TRB CDR3s were more hydrophobic than in CXCR3-negative naive cells.

CDR1 and CDR2 from the germline V gene are SEHNR and FQNEAQ (reference sequence). CDR3 length: 16 amino acids. UMI-labeled 5' RACE TRB cDNA libraries were prepared from the cells. From its re-call of the 5' RACE reads, TCRdb lists each CDR3 protein once, without DNA. The specimen's table records 140,000 to 150,000 distinct CDR3 sequences. V is TRBV7-9 and J is TRBJ2-1; TCRdb proposes TRBD2, but this gene call is untestable without DNA. The source of this sequence is a human donor in good health. Some clones in this sample may be carry-over from other donors' samples. The sample was naive CXCR3+ CD8+ T cells from blood. Subset reported: CD45RO-CCR7+CD27+CD95- naive CD8+ T cells expressing CXCR3 (TNR3+). The CDR3 protein is CASSRTSGRPYNEQFF.